One sample yielded the 30 T cell receptor beta chains listed below, sequenced in a study of blood T cell repertoires in COVID-19. Assay used: immunoSEQ multiplex PCR; TCRdb lists only in-frame clones, some missing. The sample has 80,000 to 95,000 clones, around four fifths seen once. Sequencing input: peripheral blood. These receptors originate from a woman older than 75 with acute or convalescent COVID-19.

The table lists this clone with a few counts. This chain links TRBV6-5 with TRBJ1-2; D unresolved. Deletions cut 4 bases from V and 8 bases from J, with 17 bases between. CDR1 and CDR2 from the germline V gene are MNHEY and SVGAGI. The CDR3 is 14 residues long. The CDR3 DNA follows: TGTGCCAGCAGTTCCAGGCAGGCAGGCCGAGGCTACACCTTC. Protein sequence: CASSSRQAGRGYTF.

The rearrangement joins TRBV7-2 to TRBJ2-5; 7 nucleotides agree with TRBD2. The CDR3 consists of 16 residues. The germline V gene encodes CDR1 SGHTA and CDR2 FQGNSA. J lost 1 base, V lost 3 bases, and 8 bases had no gene match. CDR3 in DNA: TGTGCCAGCAGCTTCCGCTTATCGGGGGGCCAAGAGACCCAGTACTTC. It is translated as CASSFRLSGGQETQYF.

This chain connects TRBV9 to TRBJ1-6, with D possibly matching TRBD1 (6 bases). V gave up 0 bases and J gave up 9 bases, with 16 bases separating them. CDR1 is SGDLS and CDR2 is YYNGEE in the germline V gene. CDR3 length: 16 amino acids. This CDR3 reads CASSVGTAVGSSPLHF. The CDR3, as DNA: TGTGCCAGCAGCGTAGGGACAGCCGTAGGGAGTTCACCCCTCCACTTT.

The chain uses TRBV2 and TRBJ1-1; TRBD1 is a possible D gene (6 bases). The V end was cut by 6 bases, the J end by 0 bases, with 8 bases between. CDR3 length: 13 residues. Looked up from germline, CDR1 is SNHLY and CDR2 is FYNNEI. This CDR3 is CASSGQLNTEAFF. As DNA, the CDR3 is TGTGCCAGCAGCGGACAGTTGAACACTGAAGCTTTCTTT. The full variable domain, with the rest looked up from reference TRBV2 and TRBJ1-1, is EPEVTQTPSHQVTQMGQEVILRCVPISNHLYFYWYRQILGQKVEFLVSFYNNEISEKSEIFDDQFSVERPDGSNFTLKIRSTKLEDSAMYFCASSGQLNTEAFFGQGTRLTVV.

V and J are TRBV30 and TRBJ1-3, with unresolved D. V lost 5 bases and J 0 bases, leaving 8 bases between the germline ends. The CDR3 totals 13 residues. Germline-derived CDR1 and CDR2 are GTSNPN and SVGIG (reference sequence). CDR3 coding DNA: TGTGCCTGGGGCCTTCTCTCTGGAAACACCATATATTTT. Protein product: CAWGLLSGNTIYF.

The chain employs TRBV7-2 and TRBJ2-7, with TRBD2 matching 13 bases. Per germline, CDR1 SGHTA and CDR2 FQGNSA. Trimming took 5 bases from V and 9 from J; bases not matched to a gene: 7. The CDR3 is 14 amino acids. Here the CDR3 reads CASSVLAGGPWQYF. As DNA, the CDR3 is TGTGCCAGCAGCGTACTAGCGGGAGGGCCTTGGCAGTACTTC.

The rearrangement uses TRBV5-6 and TRBJ2-5; 9 nucleotides align to TRBD1. Germline assignment: CDR1 SGHDT and CDR2 YYEEEE. Trimming at V came to 5 bases and at J to 5 bases, leaving 7 bases not matched to a gene. There are 14 residues in the CDR3. The CDR3 coding sequence is TGTGCCAGCAGACACGGACAGGGGAGGGAGACCCAGTACTTC. Its translation: CASRHGQGRETQYF.

V usage is TRBV30 and J usage is TRBJ1-3; D is ambiguous. The V gene lost 0 bases and the J gene lost 1 base, with 4 bases spanning the gap. CDR1 and CDR2 from the germline V gene are GTSNPN and SVGIG (reference sequence). The CDR3 is 13 amino acids. CDR3 DNA sequence: TGTGCCTGGAGTGTATATTCTGGAAACACCATATATTTT. Its translation: CAWSVYSGNTIYF. The whole variable domain, filled in from reference TRBV30 and TRBJ1-3, reads SQTIHQWPATLVQPVGSPLSLECTVEGTSNPNLYWYRQAAGRGLQLLFYSVGIGQISSEVPQNLSASRPQDRQFILSSKKLLLSDSGFYLCAWSVYSGNTIYFGEGSWLTVV.

This chain joins TRBV12-3 or TRBV12-4 and TRBJ2-7; perhaps TRBD2 as D (5 bases). V dropped 5 bases and J dropped 3 bases, with 11 bases sitting between them. The CDR3 extends over 13 amino acids. The CDR3 bases are TGTGCCAGCAGTCCAACTAGGAACTACGAGCAGTACTTC. Amino acids: CASSPTRNYEQYF.

The J gene is TRBJ1-2, the V gene TRBV28; D remains ambiguous. The CDR3 runs to 12 residues. The germline V gene encodes CDR1 MDHEN and CDR2 SYDVKM. The germline V and J ends were trimmed by 2 bases and 3 bases, with 4 bases remaining between them. CDR3 sequence reads: CASSLNYYGYTF. In DNA form, the CDR3 reads TGTGCCAGCAGTTTAAACTACTATGGCTACACCTTC.

The V call is TRBV7-2, the J call TRBJ2-7; TRBD2 is a possible D gene (5 bases). Deletions cut 1 base from V and 3 bases from J, with 13 bases between. Germline V gene lookup returns CDR1 SGHTA and CDR2 FQGNSA. The CDR3 consists of 15 residues. CDR3 sequence: CASSLGTGKVYEQYF. CDR3 DNA: TGTGCCAGCAGCTTAGGAACGGGGAAAGTCTACGAGCAGTACTTC.

V usage is TRBV28 and J usage is TRBJ1-5; 7 nucleotides align to TRBD1. V lost 10 bases, J lost 3 bases, and 6 bases stayed unmatched. Germline assignment: CDR1 MDHEN and CDR2 SYDVKM. The CDR3 covers 13 residues. Written as DNA, the CDR3 is TGTGCCATTTCGGGACAGCCCAATCAGCCCCAGCATTTT. Amino acids: CAISGQPNQPQHF.

This clone was detected ten times or more. The V gene is TRBV2, the J gene TRBJ2-7, with D possibly TRBD1 on 6 matching bases. The CDR3 extends over 16 amino acids. Trimming pared 3 bases from V and 4 bases from J, leaving 19 bases between. Germline V gene data show CDR1 as SNHLY and CDR2 as FYNNEI. CDR3 sequence reads: CASSDFLGQGRYEQYF. In DNA form, the CDR3 reads TGTGCCAGCAGTGATTTTCTGGGCCAGGGGCGTTACGAGCAGTACTTC.

The chain has TRBV4-3 and TRBJ2-7, with 12 bases aligning to TRBD2. This CDR3 contains 18 residues. V lost 0 bases and J lost 1; bases outside the gene matches: 7. Germline assignment: CDR1 LGHNA and CDR2 YSLEER. CDR3 bases: TGCGCCAGCAGCCAAGAGAGGGGGGGACTAGCGGGTTCCTACGAGCAGTACTTC. This sequence encodes CASSQERGGLAGSYEQYF.

This CDR3 is CASSQSGTGFTEAFF. CDR3 nucleotide sequence: TGTGCCAGCAGCCAATCAGGGACAGGGTTTACTGAAGCTTTCTTT. This chain connects TRBV16 to TRBJ1-1; TRBD1 matches 9 bases. V was pared by 0 bases and J by 5 bases, with 4 bases of the junction left unmatched. The CDR3 runs to 15 residues. The germline V gene encodes CDR1 KGHSY and CDR2 FQNENV.

V usage is TRBV5-5 and J usage is TRBJ2-7; possible D gene TRBD1, 6 bases. Germline V lookup: CDR1 SGHKS, CDR2 YYEKEE (reference sequence). The CDR3 loop spans 15 amino acids. Trimming shortened V by 4 bases and J by 1 base, and 15 bases separated the two germline ends. The CDR3 DNA follows: TGTGCCAGCAGCCTTAGTGGGGGCTTATCCTACGAGCAGTACTTC. The encoded protein is CASSLSGGLSYEQYF.

V gene TRBV28 combines with J gene TRBJ2-2; 7 nucleotides align to TRBD1. Germline V gene data show CDR1 as MDHEN and CDR2 as SYDVKM. After removal of 7 bases from V and 7 bases from J, the junction contained 9 bases not matched to a gene. This CDR3 region has 14 residues. CDR3 amino acids: CASTIGGAGGELFF. The CDR3 nucleotides read TGTGCCAGCACCATAGGGGGCGCCGGCGGGGAGCTGTTTTTT.

The chain joins TRBV18 to TRBJ1-1; 8 bases fit TRBD1. CDR3 length equals 15 residues. CDR1 and CDR2 from the germline V gene are KGHSH and LQKENI. J gave up 7 bases and V 3 bases, and 10 bases lay outside the gene matches. In DNA, the CDR3 is TGTGCCAGCTCACCCCCCGCAGTTGGGACAGGTGAAGCTTTCTTT. Residues: CASSPPAVGTGEAFF.

The chain recombines TRBV7-2 with TRBJ2-7; D not resolved. With 3 bases removed from V and 0 bases from J, the gap between germline ends came to 9 bases. CDR3 length: 14 residues. CDR1 and CDR2 from the germline V gene are SGHTA and FQGNSA. CDR3 sequence (DNA): TGTGCCAGCAGCTTGAACTCTCGCTCCTACGAGCAGTACTTC. Its protein product is CASSLNSRSYEQYF.

The chain recombines TRBV5-1 with TRBJ2-5, with TRBD2 matching 11 bases. From germline, CDR1 is SGHRS and CDR2 YFSETQ. This CDR3 is built from 15 residues. Trimming took 2 bases from V and 5 from J; bases not matched to a gene: 5. CDR3 DNA: TGCGCCAGCAGCTTTAGCGGGGGGGCCTCCGAGACCCAGTACTTC. Encoded protein: CASSFSGGASETQYF.

The rearrangement links TRBV7-2 to TRBJ1-2; TRBD1 aligns across 8 bases. Germline loops: CDR1 SGHTA, CDR2 FQGNSA. The CDR3 has 15 residues. V lost 4 bases, J lost 4 bases, and 8 bases stayed unmatched. The CDR3 is CASSSGTGRGYGYTF. CDR3 in DNA: TGTGCCAGCAGCTCAGGGACAGGTCGGGGCTATGGCTACACCTTC.

This clone was detected once. The V call is TRBV3-1 (or the pseudogene TRBV3-2), the J call TRBJ1-4; a possible D gene is TRBD1 (5 bases). Germline loops: CDR1 LGHDT, CDR2 YNNKEL (reference sequence). V shed 2 bases and J shed 10 bases, with 26 bases lying between them. The CDR3 totals 18 residues. In DNA, the CDR3 is TGTGCCAGCAGCCAATTCGGCCAGGGCAAGGGAGGAATGGGAAAACTGTTTTTT. This translates into CASSQFGQGKGGMGKLFF.

The rearrangement uses TRBV5-1 and TRBJ1-2; a weak D match, TRBD1 (5 bases). Trimming removed 2 bases from V and 6 bases from J, with 8 bases in between. CDR1 and CDR2 (germline): SGHRS, YFSETQ. CDR3 size: 12 residues. The CDR3, as DNA: TGCGCCAGCAGCTTAGCGGGGGATGGCTACACCTTC. Its protein product is CASSLAGDGYTF.

By proportion, this clone is medium-sized. The rearrangement joins TRBV2 to TRBJ1-3; 11 positions match TRBD1. The CDR3 is made up of 15 amino acids. Germline CDR1 and CDR2: SNHLY and FYNNEI. V shed 6 bases and J 8 bases; nucleotides not matched to a gene: 9. The CDR3 here is CASRAWTGGAYTIYF. The CDR3 region has the DNA TGTGCCAGCAGGGCCTGGACAGGGGGCGCCTACACCATATATTTT.

The CDR3 coding sequence is TGTGCCAGCAGCTTCAGACTAGCGGGAGCAGGTGCAGATACGCAGTATTTT. This gives the protein CASSFRLAGAGADTQYF. The chain couples TRBV7-2 to TRBJ2-3; 12 positions match TRBD2. This CDR3 comprises 17 residues. V lost 3 bases and J lost 4; bases outside the gene matches: 8. Germline V gene data show CDR1 as SGHTA and CDR2 as FQGNSA.

V and J are TRBV28 and TRBJ2-1, with TRBD2 matching 10 bases. V lost 6 bases and J lost 9; bases outside the gene matches: 14. In germline, CDR1 is MDHEN, CDR2 SYDVKM. This CDR3 contains 16 residues. DNA of the CDR3: TGTGCCAGCAGGGATCTAGCGGGAGCTCGATTGACTGAGCAGTTCTTC. Translation: CASRDLAGARLTEQFF.

V and J are TRBV9 and TRBJ2-5; the match to TRBD1 covers 7 bases. The germline CDR1 and CDR2 sequences are SGDLS and YYNGEE. The CDR3 is 13 residues long. With V trimmed by 1 base and J by 5 bases, 2 bases remained unmatched. As DNA, the CDR3 is TGTGCCAGCAGCGTAAGGGGGCGGGAGACCCAGTACTTC. It translates to CASSVRGRETQYF.

The J gene is TRBJ2-5, the V gene TRBV5-1, with 11 nucleotides matching TRBD2. V gave up 4 bases and J gave up 4 bases; unmatched junction bases: 3. In germline, CDR1 is SGHRS, CDR2 YFSETQ. The CDR3 totals 14 residues. The CDR3 DNA follows: TGCGCCAGCAGCACGGGACTAGCGGCAGAGACCCAGTACTTC. It translates to CASSTGLAAETQYF. Full variable domain (rest looked up from reference TRBV5-1 and TRBJ2-5): KAGVTQTPRYLIKTRGQQVTLSCSPISGHRSVSWYQQTPGQGLQFLFEYFSETQRNKGNFPGRFSGRQFSNSRSEMNVSTLELGDSALYLCASSTGLAAETQYFGPGTRLLVL.

J is TRBJ1-3 and V is TRBV2; D possibly corresponds to TRBD1 (6 bases). The germline V gene encodes CDR1 SNHLY and CDR2 FYNNEI. Between the trimmed V and J ends, which lost 6 bases and 0 bases, there was a span of 15 bases. The CDR3 length is 16 residues. The CDR3 region is CASRLDSIISGNTIYF. As DNA, the CDR3 is TGTGCCAGCAGGCTGGACAGTATCATCTCTGGAAACACCATATATTTT.

V gene TRBV7-9 combines with J gene TRBJ2-7; 7 bases are a match to TRBD1. The length of the CDR3 is 14 residues. V gave up 4 bases and J gave up 2 bases; unmatched junction bases: 5. The germline V gene encodes CDR1 SEHNR and CDR2 FQNEAQ (reference sequence). CDR3 residues: CASSSTQGTYEQYF. The CDR3 region has the DNA TGTGCCAGCAGCTCAACACAGGGGACCTACGAGCAGTACTTC. Full variable domain (missing parts from reference TRBV7-9 and TRBJ2-7): DTGVSQNPRHKITKRGQNVTFRCDPISEHNRLYWYRQTLGQGPEFLTYFQNEAQLEKSRLLSDRFSAERPKGSFSTLEIQRTEQGDSAMYLCASSSTQGTYEQYFGPGTRLTVT.